These 18 T cell receptor beta chains came from one sample sequenced in a study of identifying expanded T cells in peripheral blood. Measured with immunoSEQ multiplex PCR; TCRdb has only the in-frame clones, and not every one. The sample holds about 97,000 clones; about 87% are singletons and the top ten take about 14%. Input material: blood. The source is a person aged 18 to 75 in good health.

The CDR3 loop reads CASSRTSGSTGELFF. The CDR3 nucleotides read TGTGCCAGCTCACGGACTAGCGGGAGTACCGGGGAGCTGTTTTTT. The chain couples TRBV2 to TRBJ2-2, with 13 bases identical to TRBD2. The CDR3 spans 15 residues. CDR1 is SNHLY, CDR2 FYNNEI, per germline. J was trimmed by 5 bases and V by 8 bases; bases with no gene match: 5.

This clone was seen a few times. The rearrangement uses TRBV2 and TRBJ1-5; D not certain. The V and J ends lost 6 bases and 2 bases respectively, with 8 bases between them. Germline V gene sequence: CDR1 SNHLY, CDR2 FYNNEI. This CDR3 comprises 13 residues. The CDR3 bases are TGTGCCAGCAGAGGTCTGGGCAATCAGCCCCAGCATTTT. Its translation is CASRGLGNQPQHF.

The chain joins TRBV5-4 to TRBJ2-1; D call uncertain. V was cut by 1 base and J by 7 bases, with 6 bases left in between. The CDR3 contains 12 residues. The V gene's germline CDR1 is SGHNT and CDR2 YYREEE (reference sequence). The CDR3 is CASSLKWNEQFF. For the CDR3, the DNA is TGTGCCAGCAGCTTGAAATGGAATGAGCAGTTCTTC.

The sample holds a few counts of this clone. The chain couples TRBV4-3 to TRBJ1-2; 8 bases map to TRBD1. Germline CDR1 and CDR2: LGHNA and YSLEER. The CDR3 runs 14 residues. Unmatched junction bases numbered 3, after V lost 3 bases and J lost 3 bases. CDR3 protein: CASSQDRVYYGYTF. DNA for the CDR3: TGCGCCAGCAGCCAGGACAGGGTTTACTATGGCTACACCTTC.

The rearrangement joins TRBV2 to TRBJ2-1, with 7 bases aligning to TRBD2. The length of the CDR3 is 13 residues. Germline V CDR1 and CDR2: SNHLY, FYNNEI. V was clipped by 8 bases and J by 8 bases; unmatched bases: 9. CDR3 coding DNA: TGTGCCAGCGGGCTAGCGGAGGTGGATGAGCAGTTCTTC. Translation: CASGLAEVDEQFF.

This clone occurred a few times. The chain recombines TRBV6-5 with TRBJ1-5; no clear D gene. Germline loops: CDR1 MNHEY, CDR2 SVGAGI. V was clipped by 6 bases and J by 6 bases, with 9 bases between them. The CDR3 extends over 12 amino acids. The CDR3 protein is CASRAQVQPQHF. The CDR3 DNA follows: TGTGCCAGCAGGGCCCAGGTTCAGCCCCAGCATTTT.

J is TRBJ2-7 and V is TRBV2, with a weak D call TRBD1 (6 bases). Per the germline V gene, CDR1 is SNHLY and CDR2 is FYNNEI. This CDR3 has 12 amino acids. The V end lost 6 bases, the J end lost 7 bases, and 13 bases lay between the germline ends. Here the CDR3 reads CASRGQGWEQYF. The CDR3 nucleotides read TGTGCCAGCAGAGGTCAGGGGTGGGAGCAGTACTTC.

V gene TRBV7-9 combines with J gene TRBJ2-1; 9 bases are shared with TRBD1. The germline V gene encodes CDR1 SEHNR and CDR2 FQNEAQ (reference sequence). The length of the CDR3 is 13 residues. Trimming cost V 6 bases and J 7 bases; bases outside gene matches: 4. CDR3 sequence (DNA): TGTGCCAGCAGTAAGGGGACAGGGAATGAGCAGTTCTTC. Translation gives CASSKGTGNEQFF.

This chain links TRBV2 with TRBJ1-4; D might be TRBD1 (6 bases). This CDR3 is 13 amino acids long. V gave up 7 bases and J gave up 7 bases, with 13 bases separating them. Germline CDR1 SNHLY, CDR2 FYNNEI. The CDR3 DNA reads TGTGCCAGCACGACAGGTTTGGGTGAAAAACTGTTTTTT. Protein product: CASTTGLGEKLFF.

The chain uses TRBV30 and TRBJ1-5, with D unresolved. V was shortened by 0 bases and J by 3 bases, with 9 bases between the two germline ends. Looked up from germline, CDR1 is GTSNPN and CDR2 is SVGIG (reference sequence). This CDR3 is 14 amino acids long. The DNA for the CDR3 is TGTGCCTGGAGTGTATTGTTCTCCAATCAGCCCCAGCATTTT. It specifies CAWSVLFSNQPQHF.

The chain combines TRBV6-1 with TRBJ1-2, with D unresolved. Germline V CDR1 and CDR2: MNHNS, SASEGT. The CDR3 sequence is 13 residues long. V was pared by 4 bases and J by 5 bases, with 11 bases between. CDR3 residues: CASSVQALYGYTF. The CDR3 DNA sequence: TGTGCCAGCAGTGTCCAGGCCCTATATGGCTACACCTTC.

V usage is TRBV19 and J usage is TRBJ2-1, with 8 bases lining up with TRBD2. The CDR3 loop spans 18 amino acids. Trimming at V came to 1 base and at J to 10 bases, leaving 18 bases not matched to a gene. CDR1 and CDR2 (germline): LNHDA, SQIVND (reference sequence). CDR3 loop: CASSIGAPGGLGFPEQFF. The CDR3 DNA follows: TGTGCCAGTAGTATAGGGGCCCCTGGGGGACTAGGTTTTCCCGAGCAGTTCTTC. Using reference TRBV19 and TRBJ2-1 for the parts outside the CDR3, the full variable domain is DGGITQSPKYLFRKEGQNVTLSCEQNLNHDAMYWYRQDPGQGLRLIYYSQIVNDFQKGDIAEGYSVSREKKESFPLTVTSAQKNPTAFYLCASSIGAPGGLGFPEQFFGPGTRLTVL.

This chain uses TRBV12-5 with TRBJ1-2; 9 bases fit TRBD1. After removal of 6 bases from V and 7 bases from J, the junction contained 3 bases not matched to a gene. This CDR3 contains 12 residues. Germline assignment: CDR1 LGHNT and CDR2 FRNRAP. CDR3 residues: CASGDRGSGYTF. The CDR3, as DNA: TGTGCTAGTGGGGACAGGGGCTCTGGCTACACCTTC. The full variable domain, its missing parts supplied by reference TRBV12-5 and TRBJ1-2, is DARVTQTPRHKVTEMGQEVTMRCQPILGHNTVFWYRQTMMQGLELLAYFRNRAPLDDSGMPKDRFSAEMPDATLATLKIQPSEPRDSAVYFCASGDRGSGYTFGSGTRLTVV.

J is TRBJ1-1 and V is TRBV5-4; a weak D match, TRBD1 (6 bases). Germline assignment: CDR1 SGHNT and CDR2 YYREEE (reference sequence). Trimming removed 0 bases from V and 6 bases from J, with 12 bases in between. The CDR3 loop spans 14 amino acids. CDR3: CASSLVDRSPEAFF. CDR3 nucleotide sequence: TGTGCCAGCAGCTTGGTTGACAGGTCCCCTGAAGCTTTCTTT.

The chain links TRBV2 to TRBJ2-3, with 9 bases aligning to TRBD2. The V gene's germline CDR1 is SNHLY and CDR2 FYNNEI. V was pared by 5 bases and J by 0 bases, with 12 bases of the junction left unmatched. The CDR3 is 18 residues long. The CDR3 bases are TGTGCCAGCAGTTATAGCGGGAGAGCAACTCTAAGCACAGATACGCAGTATTTT. This gives the protein CASSYSGRATLSTDTQYF. Full variable domain (missing parts from reference TRBV2 and TRBJ2-3): EPEVTQTPSHQVTQMGQEVILRCVPISNHLYFYWYRQILGQKVEFLVSFYNNEISEKSEIFDDQFSVERPDGSNFTLKIRSTKLEDSAMYFCASSYSGRATLSTDTQYFGPGTRLTVL.

This rearrangement joins TRBV7-8 to TRBJ2-3, with unresolved D. The CDR3 spans 11 residues. V shed 2 bases and J shed 5 bases, with 2 bases lying between them. Per the germline V gene, CDR1 is SGHVS and CDR2 is FQNEAQ. The CDR3, as DNA: TGTGCCAGCAGCTTATTAGATACGCAGTATTTT. Encoded protein: CASSLLDTQYF.

This chain connects TRBV4-1 to TRBJ2-5; 11 bases align to TRBD2. Germline-derived CDR1 and CDR2 are MGHRA and YSYEKL. The CDR3 length is 16 residues. Germline trimming cut 3 bases from V and 5 bases from J; bases unmatched to any gene: 8. The CDR3 nucleotides are TGCGCCAGCAGCCATTTAATAGCGGGGGGGAGGGAGACCCAGTACTTC. Protein: CASSHLIAGGRETQYF.

The J gene is TRBJ2-1, the V gene TRBV7-3; TRBD2 agrees at 11 bases. Germline V gene lookup returns CDR1 SGHTA and CDR2 FQGTGA. V shed 5 bases and J 4 bases; nucleotides not matched to a gene: 10. The CDR3 spans 17 residues. The CDR3 region is CASSTSAGTSGYNEQFF. Here the CDR3 DNA reads TGTGCCAGCAGCACTTCCGCCGGGACTAGCGGTTACAATGAGCAGTTCTTC.